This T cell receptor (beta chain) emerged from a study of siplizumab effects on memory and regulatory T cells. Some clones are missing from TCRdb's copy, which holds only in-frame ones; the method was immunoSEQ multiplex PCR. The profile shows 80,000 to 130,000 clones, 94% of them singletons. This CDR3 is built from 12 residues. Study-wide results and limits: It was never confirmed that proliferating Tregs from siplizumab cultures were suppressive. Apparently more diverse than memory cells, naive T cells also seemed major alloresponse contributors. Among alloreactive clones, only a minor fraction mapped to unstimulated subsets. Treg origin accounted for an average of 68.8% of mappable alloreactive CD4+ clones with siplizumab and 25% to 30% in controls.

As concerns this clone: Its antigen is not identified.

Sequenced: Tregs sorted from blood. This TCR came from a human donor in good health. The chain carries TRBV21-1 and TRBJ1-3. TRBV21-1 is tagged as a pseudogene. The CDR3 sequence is CASKGPGNTIYF. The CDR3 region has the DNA TGTGCCAGCAAAGGGCCGGGAAACACCATATATTTT.